These 17 T cell receptor beta chains were all obtained from the same sample, sequenced in a study of T cells in Graves' hyperthyroidism and ophthalmopathy. Template material for amplifying TCR beta CDR3 regions consisted of RNA transcripts. First-round RT-PCR of the TCR CDR3 relied on the HTBI primer set. Each CDR3 protein gets one entry after TCRdb re-called the multiplex PCR reads with MiXCR. The sample has approximately 590,000 distinct CDR3 sequences; more than 15% are singletons. Specimen: blood. The receptors shown here come from a woman in her 30s with Graves' hyperthyroidism.

This clonotype was observed a few times. The rearrangement links TRBV30 to TRBJ2-5; 9 nucleotides agree with TRBD2. The CDR3 runs to 16 residues. CDR1 and CDR2 from the germline V gene are GTSNPN and SVGIG (reference sequence). V was clipped by 3 bases and J by 5 bases; unmatched bases: 13. CDR3 loop: CAWSTREGPCRETQYF. DNA of the CDR3: TGTGCCTGGAGCACGCGGGAGGGCCCGTGCCGGGAGACCCAGTACTTC.

This clonotype was seen a handful of times. Because it lacks the conserved phenylalanine or tryptophan at the end, this CDR3 is likely a read error. The rearrangement links TRBV5-6 to TRBJ2-2; D not resolved. Trimming removed 0 bases at V and 5 bases at J, with 11 bases between. In germline, CDR1 is SGHDT, CDR2 YYEEEE. This CDR3 has 15 amino acids. CDR3 protein: CASSLGYSTTGELFL. CDR3 in DNA: TGTGCCAGCAGCTTGGGGTACAGTACAACCGGGGAGCTGTTTCTT.

This chain joins TRBV5-6 and TRBJ1-1; D unresolved. CDR1 SGHDT and CDR2 YYEEEE come from the germline V gene. With 0 bases removed from V and 1 base from J, the gap between germline ends came to 7 bases. The CDR3 contains 14 residues. CDR3 DNA sequence: TGTGCCAGCAGCTTGGATGTGGGGAACACTGAAGCTTTCTTT. This sequence encodes CASSLDVGNTEAFF.

This clonotype has ten or more counts. This chain uses TRBV30 with TRBJ1-5, with D maybe TRBD1 (5 bases). Trimming shortened V by 2 bases and J by 6 bases, and 23 bases separated the two germline ends. Germline CDR1 is GTSNPN and CDR2 is SVGIG (reference sequence). This CDR3 contains 17 residues. CDR3 region: CAWSRVLSTGIAQPQHF. CDR3 DNA sequence: TGTGCCTGGAGTAGGGTATTGAGCACAGGCATTGCTCAGCCCCAGCATTTT. Together with reference TRBV30 and TRBJ1-5, the CDR3 gives the full variable domain: SQTIHQWPATLVQPVGSPLSLECTVEGTSNPNLYWYRQAAGRGLQLLFYSVGIGQISSEVPQNLSASRPQDRQFILSSKKLLLSDSGFYLCAWSRVLSTGIAQPQHFGDGTRLSIL.

This clonotype came up many times. The chain carries TRBV28 and TRBJ2-7; D gene ambiguous. V was cut by 5 bases and J by 2 bases, with 16 bases left in between. Germline V gene data show CDR1 as MDHEN and CDR2 as SYDVKM. There are 15 residues in the CDR3. This CDR3 reads CASSPPEALPYEQYF. In DNA form, the CDR3 reads TGTGCCAGCAGTCCGCCCGAAGCGCTCCCCTACGAGCAGTACTTC.

The table lists this clonotype with a few counts. The chain is built from TRBV4-1 and TRBJ2-7; 8 bases are a match to TRBD2. Trimming took 0 bases from V and 6 from J; bases not matched to a gene: 7. The CDR3 covers 15 residues. Germline V lookup: CDR1 MGHRA, CDR2 YSYEKL. The CDR3, as DNA: TGCGCCAGCAGCCAAGAGGGAGCGGGAGCCCTCGAGCAGTACTTC. Amino acid sequence: CASSQEGAGALEQYF.

About this clonotype: This sequence may be a read error, since a much larger clone differs from it by one base. The genes are TRBV12-3 or TRBV12-4 and TRBJ2-7; TRBD1 agrees at 7 bases. The CDR3 is 14 residues long. The CDR3 protein is CASSATGQAYGQYF. CDR3 DNA: TGTGCCAGCAGCGCAACAGGACAGGCCTACGGGCAGTACTTC.

The table lists this clonotype with a few counts. This chain joins TRBV7-2 and TRBJ2-5; D is tentatively TRBD1 or TRBD2 (8 bases each). This CDR3 comprises 18 residues. The germline V gene encodes CDR1 SGHTA and CDR2 FQGNSA. V was pared by 7 bases and J by 4 bases, with 28 bases between. CDR3 nucleotide sequence: TGTGCCAGCACGGGGGGGGCAGGGGGCTCGACGTGGGGAGAGACCCAGTACTTC. Its protein product is CASTGGAGGSTWGETQYF. The variable domain in full, completed from reference TRBV7-2 and TRBJ2-5, reads GAGVSQSPSNKVTEKGKDVELRCDPISGHTALYWYRQSLGQGLEFLIYFQGNSAPDKSGLPSDRFSAERTGGSVSTLTIQRTQQEDSAVYLCASTGGAGGSTWGETQYFGPGTRLLVL.

This clonotype has only a few counts. The chain uses TRBV5-4 and TRBJ2-3; D possibly uses TRBD1 or TRBD2 (5 bases each). Germline CDR1 reads SGHNT; CDR2 reads YYREEE (reference sequence). This CDR3 is 17 amino acids long. V lost 6 bases to trimming and J lost 2 bases, with 22 bases between them. DNA of the CDR3: TGTGCCAGCAATGGGCGAACCGGGACCACATTCACAGATACGCAGTATTTT. Protein product: CASNGRTGTTFTDTQYF.

This clonotype was seen at least ten times. This sequence joins TRBV2 and TRBJ2-7; D not certain. CDR1 SNHLY and CDR2 FYNNEI come from the germline V gene. CDR3 size: 11 residues. V shed 8 bases and J shed 2 bases, with 7 bases lying between them. The CDR3 spells CASHETYEQYF. CDR3 nucleotide sequence: TGTGCCAGCCACGAAACCTACGAGCAGTACTTC.

This clonotype was recorded many times. The chain is built from TRBV27 and TRBJ1-2; a possible D gene is TRBD1 (6 bases). Germline V CDR1 and CDR2: MNHEY, SMNVEV (reference sequence). CDR3 length equals 16 residues. The V end was cut by 6 bases, the J end by 3 bases, with 20 bases between. CDR3 sequence reads: CASRLDYREEDYGYTF. As DNA, the CDR3 is TGTGCCAGCAGACTCGACTACAGGGAGGAGGACTATGGCTACACCTTC.

This clonotype was detected ten times or more. The rearrangement joins TRBV9 to TRBJ2-1, with D possibly matching TRBD2 (5 bases). This CDR3 is 14 amino acids long. Per the germline V gene, CDR1 is SGDLS and CDR2 is YYNGEE. V gave up 5 bases and J gave up 0 bases, with 9 bases separating them. The CDR3 reads CASSVGGSYNEQFF. DNA of the CDR3: TGTGCCAGCAGTGTTGGAGGCTCCTACAATGAGCAGTTCTTC.

This clonotype was counted ten times or more. The chain uses TRBV7-9 and TRBJ2-7; 9 nucleotides agree with TRBD1. CDR1 is SEHNR, CDR2 FQNEAQ, per germline (reference sequence). Losses at the gene ends were 6 bases for V and 5 bases for J; bases not matched to a gene: 8. The CDR3 is 14 amino acids. The CDR3 region is CASRPEGQGNEQYF. CDR3 nucleotide sequence: TGTGCCAGCAGACCGGAGGGACAGGGTAACGAGCAGTACTTC.

This clonotype has ten or more counts. This sequence joins TRBV24-1 and TRBJ1-5; D gene uncertain. The germline gives CDR1 KGHDR, CDR2 SFDVKD. V was pared by 4 bases and J by 1 base, with 7 bases between. There are 14 residues in the CDR3. This CDR3 is CATSDPLSNQPQHF. Here the CDR3 DNA reads TGTGCCACCAGTGACCCTTTGAGCAATCAGCCCCAGCATTTT.

This clonotype has more than one count but fewer than ten. This chain joins TRBV6-1 and TRBJ2-7; the D gene is possibly TRBD2 (6 bases). There are 13 residues in the CDR3. CDR1 MNHNS and CDR2 SASEGT come from the germline V gene. V lost 8 bases and J lost 6, with 17 bases in between. CDR3 protein: CASHGGAGTEQYF. CDR3 in DNA: TGTGCCAGCCACGGAGGGGCGGGTACCGAGCAGTACTTC.

This clonotype came up a few times. CDR3 region: CSVGGTGPPTGELFF. The DNA for the CDR3 is TGCAGCGTTGGGGGAACAGGACCCCCCACCGGGGAGCTGTTTTTT. This rearrangement joins TRBV29-1 to TRBJ2-2, with D perhaps TRBD1 (5 bases). Trimming left V 4 bases short and J 4 bases short, with 16 bases between. The CDR3 extends over 15 amino acids. Germline V lookup: CDR1 SQVTM, CDR2 ANQGSEA.

Comment on this clonotype: A much larger clonotype is one base distant, so this may be a read error. The chain couples TRBV15 to TRBJ2-3, with 7 positions matching TRBD2. The CDR3 has 16 amino acids. Germline lookup yields CDR1 LNHNV and CDR2 YYDKDF (reference sequence). V lost 2 bases to trimming and J lost 0 bases; unmatched junction nucleotides: 5. In DNA, the CDR3 is TGTGCCACCAGCAGACCGAGCGGGGAGAGCACAGATACGCAGTATTTT. Translated: CATSRPSGESTDTQYF.